Listed below are T cell receptor beta chains from one sample, sequenced in a study of cytomegalovirus exposure and HLA in healthy donors. The repertoire was sequenced with immunoSEQ multiplex PCR; TCRdb's copy has only in-frame clones and lacks some. The profile shows 140,000 or so clones, roughly 76% of them singletons. Sequenced: PBMCs. These receptors originate from a female donor in good health and CMV-seronegative. Both conserved end residues are part of each CDR3. D genes are given only for firm matches. Rows may omit the clone size; those that give it use once, few, many or a size class.

>-|TRBV7-9|TRBJ1-2|once
CASSLGPAGEQYGYTF
TGTGCCAGCAGCTTAGGACCGGCGGGGGAGCAGTATGGCTACACCTTC
>TRBD2|TRBV27|TRBJ2-7|few
CASSLSGSNYEQYF
TGTGCCAGCAGTTTAAGCGGGAGTAACTACGAGCAGTACTTC
>-|TRBV9|TRBJ2-3|few
CASSLIADTQYF
TGTGCCAGCAGCCTAATAGCAGATACGCAGTATTTT
>TRBD1|TRBV28|TRBJ1-2|-
CASSTTGENYGYTF
TGTGCCAGCAGTACGACAGGGGAGAACTATGGCTACACCTTC
>-|TRBV5-1|TRBJ2-3|once
CASSLASVPADTQYF
TGCGCCAGCAGCTTGGCTAGCGTACCGGCAGATACGCAGTATTTT
>-|TRBV29-1|TRBJ2-5|-
CSVELNRVETQYF
TGCAGCGTTGAGTTGAACAGGGTAGAGACCCAGTACTTC
>-|TRBV19|TRBJ1-5|-
CASSAGWGLSQPQHF
TGTGCCAGTAGTGCGGGTTGGGGGCTAAGTCAGCCCCAGCATTTT
>-|TRBV2|TRBJ1-1|-
CASGGDTEAFF
TGTGCCAGCGGGGGGGACACTGAAGCTTTCTTT
>-|TRBV2|TRBJ1-1|few
CASSEGWTALNTEAFF
TGTGCCAGCAGTGAAGGGTGGACAGCTTTGAACACTGAAGCTTTCTTT
>TRBD1|TRBV4-1|TRBJ1-1|-
CASSHLGQRNTEAFF
TGCGCCAGCAGCCACCTGGGACAGAGGAACACTGAAGCTTTCTTT
>-|TRBV6-5|TRBJ2-5|-
CASRGISGETQYF
TGTGCCAGCAGGGGGATCTCGGGGGAGACCCAGTACTTC
>TRBD1|TRBV28|TRBJ1-2|-
CASSLGQGGGYTF
TGTGCCAGCAGCCTCGGACAGGGTGGGGGCTACACCTTC
>TRBD2|TRBV30|TRBJ2-3|-
CAYVGGAGTDTQYF
TGTGCCTACGTCGGGGGGGCCGGCACAGATACGCAGTATTTT
>TRBD2|TRBV7-6|TRBJ2-1|once
CASSHSGTKVEQFF
TGTGCCAGCAGCCATAGCGGGACAAAGGTTGAGCAGTTCTTC
>TRBD1|TRBV6-5|TRBJ1-2|-
CASSSLTGYGYTF
TGTGCCAGCAGCAGCCTGACAGGGTATGGCTACACCTTC
>TRBD1|TRBV28|TRBJ2-7|-
CASSSTQGAYEQYF
TGTGCCAGCAGTTCGACACAGGGGGCCTACGAGCAGTACTTC
>-|TRBV2|TRBJ1-1|-
CAIRIGGLNTEAFF
TGTGCCATCCGAATCGGAGGATTGAACACTGAAGCTTTCTTT
>-|TRBV28|TRBJ2-7|-
CASKTGTPYEQYF
TGTGCCAGTAAGACCGGGACACCGTACGAGCAGTACTTC
>-|TRBV5-4|TRBJ1-1|-
CASSPDSRTEAFF
TGTGCCAGCAGCCCCGACAGTCGTACTGAAGCTTTCTTT
>-|TRBV13|TRBJ2-5|-
CASSLGLLRQETQYF
TGTGCCAGCAGCTTAGGCCTTTTACGGCAAGAGACCCAGTACTTC
>-|TRBV2|TRBJ2-1|-
CASSVFLGGEQFF
TGTGCCAGCAGTGTTTTCCTAGGCGGGGAGCAGTTCTTC
>-|TRBV11-2|TRBJ1-2|-
CASSTQALYGYTF
TGTGCCAGCAGCACGCAGGCCCTCTATGGCTACACCTTC
>TRBD1|TRBV2|TRBJ2-7|-
CASTGQGSYEQYF
TGTGCCAGCACCGGACAGGGGAGCTACGAGCAGTACTTC
>TRBD1|TRBV6-1|TRBJ2-3|-
CASSERSDRGPRTDTQYF
TGTGCCAGCAGCGAACGATCCGACAGGGGGCCGAGGACAGATACGCAGTATTTT
>-|TRBV6-6|TRBJ2-7|-
CASSAREEPYYEQYF
TGTGCCAGCAGTGCCCGAGAAGAGCCGTACTACGAGCAGTACTTC
>TRBD1|TRBV30|TRBJ2-7|-
CAWSGTGATYEQYF
TGTGCCTGGAGTGGCACAGGGGCAACCTACGAGCAGTACTTC
>TRBD1|TRBV28|TRBJ2-1|-
CASRGAGQGNNEQFF
TGTGCCAGCAGGGGAGCGGGACAGGGAAACAATGAGCAGTTCTTC
>-|TRBV19|TRBJ1-1|-
CASSTLPGGAFF
TGTGCCAGTAGTACCCTCCCCGGGGGAGCTTTCTTT
>-|TRBV27|TRBJ1-5|-
CASSSLRFQGSNQPQHF
TGTGCCAGCAGTTCCCTCAGGTTTCAGGGGAGCAATCAGCCCCAGCATTTT
>TRBD1|TRBV28|TRBJ1-4|-
CASSSPDRASNEKLFF
TGTGCCAGCAGTTCCCCCGACAGGGCATCTAATGAAAAACTGTTTTTT
>-|TRBV2|TRBJ1-1|few
CASSTPRGSGDTEAFF
TGTGCCAGCAGTACTCCCAGAGGGTCCGGGGACACTGAAGCTTTCTTT